This is a list of T cell receptor beta chains from one sample in a study of shared clonotypes between healthy human individuals. Using immunoSEQ multiplex PCR, the repertoire was profiled, and TCRdb retains in-frame clones only, with some absent. Of 950,000 to 1,100,000 clones in the sample, around 76% are singletons; the top ten hold 1.2% to 1.5%. Sequenced sample: memory CD4+ T cells sorted from blood. The receptors come from a young man in good health. Both conserved end residues are part of each CDR3. D genes are given only for firm matches. Not every row has a clone size; where given, it reads once, few, many or a size class.

j_call cdr3_length clone_size v_call d_call cdr3_nt cdr3_aa
TRBJ1-2 12 many TRBV5-8 . TGTGCCAGCAGCTTAGAAGGGTCTGGCTACACCTTC CASSLEGSGYTF
TRBJ1-2 16 . TRBV5-1 TRBD1 TGCGCCAGCAGCCTCATGGGACAGGGGCTTAACTATGGCTACACCTTC CASSLMGQGLNYGYTF
TRBJ1-2 14 . TRBV7-2 TRBD1 TGTGCCAGCAGCCCCCCGGGACAGGGGTATGGCTACACCTTC CASSPPGQGYGYTF
TRBJ2-1 16 . TRBV18 TRBD2 TGTGCCAGCTCACCCTCAGCGGGAGGGACGTACAATGAGCAGTTCTTC CASSPSAGGTYNEQFF
TRBJ1-6 13 . TRBV30 . TGTGCCTGGAGTCGGGTCAAATATTCACCCCTCCACTTT CAWSRVKYSPLHF
TRBJ2-5 15 . TRBV9 . TGTGCCAGCAGCGCCCGGGCAGGTGGAGGGGAGACCCAGTACTTC CASSARAGGGETQYF
TRBJ2-7 12 . TRBV29-1 . TGCAGCGCCGGACGGGGTAACGACGAGCAGTACTTC CSAGRGNDEQYF
TRBJ1-5 13 once TRBV19 . TGTGCCAGTAGTTGGGACACCAATCAGCCCCAGCATTTT CASSWDTNQPQHF
TRBJ1-1 12 once TRBV29-1 . TGCAGCGTTGGAGGAATGGGGACTGAAGCTTTCTTT CSVGGMGTEAFF
TRBJ2-1 15 . TRBV28 . TGTGCCAGCAGTTTGATCGGGAGCTCCTACAATGAGCAGTTCTTC CASSLIGSSYNEQFF
TRBJ2-2 13 . TRBV29-1 . TGCAGCGGCCGGGAACTGGGTGGCGGGGAGCTGTTTTTT CSGRELGGGELFF
TRBJ2-1 15 . TRBV6-5 TRBD1 TGTGCCAGCACCAGACAGGGGGCAAGATCGGATGAGCAGTTCTTC CASTRQGARSDEQFF
TRBJ1-6 15 few TRBV10-1 . TGCGCCAGCAGTGAGAATCGGGGTGGCAATTCACCCCTCCACTTT CASSENRGGNSPLHF
TRBJ1-4 13 . TRBV6-5 . TGTGCCAGCAGTTACGACAGGAATGAAAAACTGTTTTTT CASSYDRNEKLFF
TRBJ1-1 15 once TRBV18 TRBD1 TGTGCCAGCTCACCCTCCAGGGGGCGGGCTACTGAAGCTTTCTTT CASSPSRGRATEAFF
TRBJ2-7 13 . TRBV19 TRBD1 TGTGCCAGTAGTATGACAGGGCATTACGAGCAGTACTTC CASSMTGHYEQYF
TRBJ2-1 11 . TRBV18 . TGTGCCAGCTCGCCCAAGGGAGAGCAGTTCTTC CASSPKGEQFF
TRBJ1-5 14 many TRBV18 . TGTGCCAGCTCAGCAACCGGAAGGGATCAGCCCCAGCATTTT CASSATGRDQPQHF
TRBJ1-5 15 . TRBV6-6 . TGTGCCAGCAGTTCAGGGAGAAATAGCAATCAGCCCCAGCATTTT CASSSGRNSNQPQHF
TRBJ2-5 15 . TRBV10-2 TRBD2 TGCGCCACGAGGCCTAGCGGGGGCCCCCAAGAGACCCAGTACTTC CATRPSGGPQETQYF
TRBJ1-1 12 once TRBV28 . TGTGCCAGCAGCCAAAGGGGGTTCGAAGCTTTCTTT CASSQRGFEAFF
TRBJ1-6 19 . TRBV5-6 . TGTGCCAGCAGCGAAAGGAGGACGGCCTGGACCTCCTATAATTCACCCCTCCACTTT CASSERRTAWTSYNSPLHF
TRBJ2-7 13 . TRBV5-4 . TGTGCCAGCAGCTTGGAAATACCCCCCGAGCAGTACTTC CASSLEIPPEQYF
TRBJ1-2 13 . TRBV5-4 . TGTGCCAGCGAGCAGGCCCCAAACTATGGCTACACCTTC CASEQAPNYGYTF
TRBJ2-7 13 . TRBV7-2 . TGTGCCAGCAGCTTCAAGGCGGGGTATCAGCAGTACTTC CASSFKAGYQQYF
TRBJ2-1 11 . TRBV7-2 . TGTGCCAGCAGCTTAGCGGTTGAGCAGTTCTTC CASSLAVEQFF
TRBJ1-5 16 . TRBV7-6 TRBD1 TGTGCCAGCAGCTTGGGACAGGGAAGGGAGAATCAGCCCCAGCATTTT CASSLGQGRENQPQHF
TRBJ2-1 16 . TRBV18 TRBD2 TGTGCCAGCTCAGTTCCGGGACTAGCGGGGGGAAGTGAGCAGTTCTTC CASSVPGLAGGSEQFF